A selection of T cell receptor beta chains follows, all from one sample in a study of vaccination effects on CD4 cells after COVID-19. Profiled with immunoSEQ multiplex PCR; TCRdb holds only in-frame clones, not every one. Of 50,000 or so clones detected, roughly 80% appear once; the ten largest clones hold about 2.3%. Their antigens are not known. Source: CD4+ T cells from PBMCs cultured with HCoV-229E spike peptides, taken before COVID-19 vaccination. The receptors shown here come from a human donor who received a COVID-19 vaccine. Both conserved end residues are part of each CDR3.

J gene,V gene,CDR3 protein
TRBJ2-6,TRBV7-3,CASSLMSGLLSGANVLTF
TRBJ2-3,TRBV5-1,CASSPLPGATDTQYF
TRBJ1-4,TRBV3-1/TRBV3-2,CASSQDVAGSEKLFF
TRBJ1-2,TRBV19,CASVKGGSYGYTF
TRBJ2-5,TRBV5-1,CASSLESGGAETQYF
TRBJ1-6,TRBV6-2/TRBV6-3,CASSYRQGAVMSLHF
TRBJ2-1,TRBV12-3/TRBV12-4,CASSFSGGLGFF
TRBJ1-2,TRBV12-5,CASGLDGSSWRYTF
TRBJ1-4,TRBV6-5,CASSYSQTTNEKLFF
TRBJ1-1,TRBV4-2,CASSQDTGHYTEAFF
TRBJ1-2,TRBV28,CASSLGGVGNYGYTF
TRBJ1-6,TRBV27,CASSRDRANSPLHF
TRBJ2-2,TRBV7-9,CASSPQPGTGARTGELFF
TRBJ2-3,TRBV9,CASSAKGTDTQYF
TRBJ1-2,TRBV4-1,CASSLRKGTNYGYTF
TRBJ2-3,TRBV4-3,CASSQDPATDTQYF
TRBJ1-2,TRBV6-5,CASSPGLWNFYGYTF
TRBJ2-5,TRBV10-3,CAIRTGDGETQYF
TRBJ1-1,TRBV7-3,CASSLTTGTGNTEAFF
TRBJ1-6,TRBV4-1,CASSQDFASGGAYNSPLHF
TRBJ1-2,TRBV5-1,CASSLSSQSYGYTF
TRBJ1-2,TRBV30,CAWSRGLNYGYTF
TRBJ1-1,TRBV6-5,CASCRGLNTEAFF
TRBJ2-5,TRBV4-1,CASSQLPVSSGGAETQYF
TRBJ2-1,TRBV5-5,CASSHGFRTNEQFF
TRBJ1-2,TRBV6-5,CASTAGTYYGYTF
TRBJ1-5,TRBV6-5,CASKQGGVNQPQHF
TRBJ1-2,TRBV5-6,CASNYWGARRGYTF
TRBJ1-3,TRBV10-2,CASSELETGNTIYF
TRBJ1-2,TRBV5-1,CASRASGGEGYGYTF
TRBJ2-1,TRBV20-1,CSASAKGQALYNEQFF
TRBJ1-2,TRBV6-5,CASSRPGTGNGYTF
TRBJ2-4,TRBV4-1,CASSRGQGGVNIQYF
TRBJ1-5,TRBV7-2,CASSLAAASNQPQHF
TRBJ1-5,TRBV3-1/TRBV3-2,CASSQTLNQPQHF
TRBJ1-1,TRBV12-3/TRBV12-4,CASSLRENTEAFF
TRBJ2-2,TRBV15,CATSSKGTGELFF
TRBJ2-6,TRBV5-1,CASSFEGSGANVLTF
TRBJ2-1,TRBV24-1,CATSDGEAGYNEQFF
TRBJ1-2,TRBV29-1,CSVVGDRGSYGYTF
TRBJ1-5,TRBV7-2,CASSLGVGNQPQHF
TRBJ1-2,TRBV12-3/TRBV12-4,CASSFGQNYGYTF
TRBJ1-2,TRBV29-1,CSVEDVGGGWRGYTF
TRBJ2-5,TRBV11-3,CASSLGWTTQETQYF
TRBJ1-2,TRBV24-1,CATSDPGQGIYGYTF
TRBJ1-6,TRBV7-9,CASSSTADSPLHF
TRBJ1-3,TRBV19,CASSIDRNSGNTIYF
TRBJ2-5,TRBV12-3/TRBV12-4,CASSWTVQETQYF
TRBJ2-3,TRBV11-3,CASSFGLSSTDTQYF
TRBJ1-1,TRBV5-4,CASSLGGNTEAFF
TRBJ1-5,TRBV6-5,CASRGTNQPQHF
TRBJ1-3,TRBV7-9,CASSRQGGGNTIYF
TRBJ2-3,TRBV7-2,CASSSTGGGTDTQYF
TRBJ2-5,TRBV20-1,CSASSGGAETQYF